This TCR beta chain is from a study of blood T cell repertoires in COVID-19. This clone appeared a few times. The data were produced by immunoSEQ multiplex PCR, yet TCRdb's version contains in-frame clones alone and is incomplete. The sample consists of 350,000 to 500,000 clones, around 90% of them appearing once. This receptor was taken from a man younger than 35 with COVID-19, enrolled during active disease. Sequencing was performed on peripheral blood.

CDR3 sequence (DNA): TGTGCCAGCAGCTTCGAAGGAGGGAGCGGGACGCACGAGCAGTACTTC. It specifies CASSFEGGSGTHEQYF. The V call is TRBV7-3, the J call TRBJ2-7; 7 positions agree with TRBD2. The V gene end was trimmed by 3 bases and the J gene end by 5 bases; junction bases not matched to a gene: 13. The CDR3 is 16 residues long. In germline, CDR1 is SGHTA, CDR2 FQGTGA.